The rows below give T cell receptor beta chains drawn from one sample of a study of cytomegalovirus exposure and HLA in healthy donors. Generated by immunoSEQ multiplex PCR, the TCRdb table keeps only in-frame clones and is missing some. This table holds approximately 190,000 clones, over 65% found once. The sequencing input was PBMCs. The source is a woman aged 50 to 65 in good health and CMV-seropositive. The CDR3 runs from the conserved cysteine through the conserved F or W. Each record gives: D gene, V gene, J gene, clone size, CDR3 DNA, CDR3 protein. A D gene is named only where the DNA matches it firmly. The listing skips clone size in some rows; elsewhere it reads once, few, many or a size class.

d_call: TRBD1; v_call: TRBV19; j_call: TRBJ1-5; clone_size: NA; cdr3_nt: TGTGCCAGTAAGAAGGACAGGGGTTTCAATCAGCCCCAGCATTTT; cdr3_aa: CASKKDRGFNQPQHF
d_call: TRBD2; v_call: TRBV2; j_call: TRBJ2-3; clone_size: NA; cdr3_nt: TGTGCCAGCAGTTTCAGACTAGCGGGGGCATCTAGCACAGATACGCAGTATTTT; cdr3_aa: CASSFRLAGASSTDTQYF
d_call: TRBD1; v_call: TRBV7-9; j_call: TRBJ2-3; clone_size: NA; cdr3_nt: TGTGCCAGCAGCTCGGGGACAGTTGGTAGCACAGATACGCAGTATTTT; cdr3_aa: CASSSGTVGSTDTQYF
d_call: NA; v_call: TRBV30; j_call: TRBJ2-1; clone_size: NA; cdr3_nt: TGTGCCTGGAGTGTGGCGGACAATGAGCAGTTCTTC; cdr3_aa: CAWSVADNEQFF
d_call: NA; v_call: TRBV5-1; j_call: TRBJ2-7; clone_size: NA; cdr3_nt: TGCGCCAGCAGCTTAGGCAGGGGATTTGACGAGCAGTACTTC; cdr3_aa: CASSLGRGFDEQYF
d_call: NA; v_call: TRBV2; j_call: TRBJ1-5; clone_size: once; cdr3_nt: TGTGCCAGCAGTGAAGAAGGGGGTAGCAATCAGCCCCAGCATTTT; cdr3_aa: CASSEEGGSNQPQHF
d_call: NA; v_call: TRBV27; j_call: TRBJ2-2; clone_size: NA; cdr3_nt: TGTGAAATCAGATACACCGGGGAGCTGTTTTTT; cdr3_aa: CEIRYTGELFF
d_call: NA; v_call: TRBV19; j_call: TRBJ2-7; clone_size: NA; cdr3_nt: TGTGCCAGTAAAACTTCAGGGGAGAGCTCCTACGAGCAGTACTTC; cdr3_aa: CASKTSGESSYEQYF
d_call: TRBD1; v_call: TRBV15; j_call: TRBJ2-5; clone_size: NA; cdr3_nt: TGTGCCACCAGCGCCGACAGGGGTATGGTGACCCAGTACTTC; cdr3_aa: CATSADRGMVTQYF
d_call: NA; v_call: TRBV4-1; j_call: TRBJ2-7; clone_size: NA; cdr3_nt: TGCGCCAGCAGCCTCGGGCAGGGCCGCTACGAGCAGTACTTC; cdr3_aa: CASSLGQGRYEQYF
d_call: TRBD2; v_call: TRBV19; j_call: TRBJ2-2; clone_size: NA; cdr3_nt: TGTGCCAGTAGTATAGTCAGCGCGGGGGGACGGATCGGGGAGCTGTTTTTT; cdr3_aa: CASSIVSAGGRIGELFF
d_call: TRBD2; v_call: TRBV6-5; j_call: TRBJ2-1; clone_size: few; cdr3_nt: TGTGCCAGCACTAGCGGGGGGCCCCTGAGGCAGTTCTTC; cdr3_aa: CASTSGGPLRQFF
d_call: TRBD1; v_call: TRBV5-8; j_call: TRBJ2-7; clone_size: NA; cdr3_nt: TGTGCCAGCAGCAACCGGGACAGGGACGAGCAGTACTTC; cdr3_aa: CASSNRDRDEQYF
d_call: TRBD2; v_call: TRBV10-3; j_call: TRBJ2-2; clone_size: once; cdr3_nt: TGTGCCATGGAGCGGGGGGCGAACACCGGGGAGCTGTTTTTT; cdr3_aa: CAMERGANTGELFF
d_call: NA; v_call: TRBV21-1; j_call: TRBJ2-5; clone_size: NA; cdr3_nt: TGTGCCAGCAGCATGGACAGGGCTCTTGTGGCCCAGTACTTC; cdr3_aa: CASSMDRALVAQYF
d_call: TRBD2; v_call: TRBV7-9; j_call: TRBJ2-2; clone_size: NA; cdr3_nt: TGTGCCAGCAGCTGGGCTAGCGGGAACACCGGGGAGCTGTTTTTT; cdr3_aa: CASSWASGNTGELFF
d_call: NA; v_call: TRBV5-3; j_call: TRBJ1-1; clone_size: few; cdr3_nt: TGTGCCAGAAGCCCTGACCAACAGGGCTACACTGAAGCTTTCTTT; cdr3_aa: CARSPDQQGYTEAFF
d_call: NA; v_call: TRBV19; j_call: TRBJ2-4; clone_size: NA; cdr3_nt: TGTGCCAGTAGTATAGGGGGGCTTGGGAAAAACATTCAGTACTTC; cdr3_aa: CASSIGGLGKNIQYF
d_call: NA; v_call: TRBV7-2; j_call: TRBJ2-3; clone_size: NA; cdr3_nt: TGTGCCAGCAGCTCACTGCCGATCGATACGCAGTATTTT; cdr3_aa: CASSSLPIDTQYF
d_call: NA; v_call: TRBV4-1; j_call: TRBJ2-1; clone_size: NA; cdr3_nt: TGCGCCAGCAGCCAAGGGGGGGGCGCATATGAGCAGTTCTTC; cdr3_aa: CASSQGGGAYEQFF
d_call: TRBD1; v_call: TRBV19; j_call: TRBJ1-2; clone_size: NA; cdr3_nt: TGTGCCAGTGACGCCGGGACAGGGGTTAATGGCTACACCTTC; cdr3_aa: CASDAGTGVNGYTF
d_call: TRBD1; v_call: TRBV27; j_call: TRBJ1-1; clone_size: once; cdr3_nt: TGTGCCAGCAGCCGGGGACAGGGGGCTTCTGAAGCTTTCTTT; cdr3_aa: CASSRGQGASEAFF
d_call: TRBD2; v_call: TRBV5-1; j_call: TRBJ2-2; clone_size: once; cdr3_nt: TGCGCCAGCAGCTTTCCCTCTAGCGGGGGGGCCGTTTGGACCGGGGAGCTGTTTTTT; cdr3_aa: CASSFPSSGGAVWTGELFF
d_call: TRBD1; v_call: TRBV19; j_call: TRBJ2-3; clone_size: NA; cdr3_nt: TGTGCCACTAACCAGGGGGCAGGGAGTACAGATACGCAGTATTTT; cdr3_aa: CATNQGAGSTDTQYF
d_call: NA; v_call: TRBV5-5; j_call: TRBJ2-2; clone_size: once; cdr3_nt: TGTGCCAGCAGCTGGAACTACATACAGGGATCGAACACCGGGGAGCTGTTTTTT; cdr3_aa: CASSWNYIQGSNTGELFF
d_call: NA; v_call: TRBV18; j_call: TRBJ1-5; clone_size: NA; cdr3_nt: TGTGCCAGCTCACCCTCACAGGGTAATCAGCCCCAGCATTTT; cdr3_aa: CASSPSQGNQPQHF
d_call: TRBD1; v_call: TRBV19; j_call: TRBJ1-5; clone_size: NA; cdr3_nt: TGTGCCAGTAGTATAGGAGACAGGGGCGTCAGCCAGCCCCAGCATTTT; cdr3_aa: CASSIGDRGVSQPQHF
d_call: NA; v_call: TRBV13; j_call: TRBJ2-7; clone_size: NA; cdr3_nt: TGTGCCAGCAGCCTCGGACTGGGCGAGCAGTACTTC; cdr3_aa: CASSLGLGEQYF
d_call: TRBD2; v_call: TRBV5-6; j_call: TRBJ2-3; clone_size: NA; cdr3_nt: TGTGCCAGCAGCCCGTCTCTCCAGCGGGGGGGCACAGATACGCAGTATTTT; cdr3_aa: CASSPSLQRGGTDTQYF
d_call: NA; v_call: TRBV2; j_call: TRBJ1-6; clone_size: NA; cdr3_nt: TGTGCCAGCACCTTTCGAGACTATAATTCACCCCTCCACTTT; cdr3_aa: CASTFRDYNSPLHF
d_call: NA; v_call: TRBV18; j_call: TRBJ1-2; clone_size: NA; cdr3_nt: TGTGCCAGCTCACCTGGGACTGACAACTATGGCTACACCTTC; cdr3_aa: CASSPGTDNYGYTF
d_call: NA; v_call: TRBV2; j_call: TRBJ1-6; clone_size: NA; cdr3_nt: TGTGCCAGCAGTCTTAGGGGAAACAGGGATAATTCACCCCTCCACTTT; cdr3_aa: CASSLRGNRDNSPLHF
d_call: NA; v_call: TRBV6-1; j_call: TRBJ1-2; clone_size: NA; cdr3_nt: TGTGCCAGCAGTTGGACAGCGTACTATGGCTACACCTTC; cdr3_aa: CASSWTAYYGYTF
d_call: NA; v_call: TRBV11-3; j_call: TRBJ2-1; clone_size: once; cdr3_nt: TGTGCCAGCAGCTTCAGCTCCTACAATGAGCAGTTCTTC; cdr3_aa: CASSFSSYNEQFF
d_call: NA; v_call: TRBV7-6; j_call: TRBJ2-5; clone_size: once; cdr3_nt: TGTGCCAGCAGATCGCCGGGACCTGGGGGGGAGACCCAGTACTTC; cdr3_aa: CASRSPGPGGETQYF
d_call: TRBD2; v_call: TRBV5-1; j_call: TRBJ2-7; clone_size: once; cdr3_nt: TGCGCCAGCAGCTTGGATAGGACTAGCTCCTACGAGCAGTACTTC; cdr3_aa: CASSLDRTSSYEQYF
d_call: TRBD1; v_call: TRBV7-2; j_call: TRBJ1-1; clone_size: NA; cdr3_nt: TGTGCCAGCAGCTTCAGCTTAGGGACAGGGGGAGCTTTCTTT; cdr3_aa: CASSFSLGTGGAFF
d_call: NA; v_call: TRBV11-3; j_call: TRBJ1-5; clone_size: NA; cdr3_nt: TGTGCCAGCAGCCCATGGACAGACAATCAGCCCCAGCATTTT; cdr3_aa: CASSPWTDNQPQHF
d_call: NA; v_call: TRBV5-1; j_call: TRBJ1-2; clone_size: NA; cdr3_nt: TGCGCCAGCAGCTTGGCAGGAGGAATGGGTGGCTACACCTTC; cdr3_aa: CASSLAGGMGGYTF
d_call: NA; v_call: TRBV6-6; j_call: TRBJ1-2; clone_size: NA; cdr3_nt: TGTGCCAGCAGCTCGACAGCCGGCTACACCTTC; cdr3_aa: CASSSTAGYTF
d_call: TRBD2; v_call: TRBV7-2; j_call: TRBJ2-2; clone_size: NA; cdr3_nt: TGTGCCAGCAAGGCGGGGGCCGGGGAGCTGTTTTTT; cdr3_aa: CASKAGAGELFF
d_call: NA; v_call: TRBV5-5; j_call: TRBJ1-6; clone_size: few; cdr3_nt: TGTGCCAGCAGCTTGCGAAGGGGGGGTTATAATTCACCCCTCCACTTT; cdr3_aa: CASSLRRGGYNSPLHF
d_call: NA; v_call: TRBV6-6; j_call: TRBJ2-3; clone_size: NA; cdr3_nt: TGTGCCAGCAGTTACGAAGGCAGGGACACAGATACGCAGTATTTT; cdr3_aa: CASSYEGRDTDTQYF
d_call: TRBD1; v_call: TRBV19; j_call: TRBJ2-2; clone_size: NA; cdr3_nt: TGTGCCAGCACCGACAGGGGTTCCACCGGGGAGCTGTTTTTT; cdr3_aa: CASTDRGSTGELFF
d_call: NA; v_call: TRBV7-2; j_call: TRBJ1-6; clone_size: NA; cdr3_nt: TGTGCCAGCAGCTCGGGACATAGCTCCTATAATTCACCCCTCCACTTT; cdr3_aa: CASSSGHSSYNSPLHF
d_call: NA; v_call: TRBV28; j_call: TRBJ2-6; clone_size: NA; cdr3_nt: TGTGCCAGCAGTTTACGTAGCTCTGGGGCCAACGTCCTGACTTTC; cdr3_aa: CASSLRSSGANVLTF
d_call: NA; v_call: TRBV5-1; j_call: TRBJ2-1; clone_size: NA; cdr3_nt: TGCGCCAGCAGCCCCGGACTGGCTCGGGATGAGCAGTTCTTC; cdr3_aa: CASSPGLARDEQFF
d_call: NA; v_call: TRBV5-4; j_call: TRBJ2-7; clone_size: NA; cdr3_nt: TGTGCCAGCAGCCCGCGGGGCTCCTACGAGCAGTACTTC; cdr3_aa: CASSPRGSYEQYF
d_call: TRBD2; v_call: TRBV7-2; j_call: TRBJ2-7; clone_size: NA; cdr3_nt: TGTGCCAGCAGCTTAGCGGCGGGGGGGGTATACGAGCAGTACTTC; cdr3_aa: CASSLAAGGVYEQYF
d_call: NA; v_call: TRBV5-1; j_call: TRBJ2-7; clone_size: NA; cdr3_nt: TGCGCCAGCAGCTTCAGGGGTATGGAGCAGTACTTC; cdr3_aa: CASSFRGMEQYF
d_call: TRBD1; v_call: TRBV7-2; j_call: TRBJ2-4; clone_size: NA; cdr3_nt: TGTGCCAGCAGCCCCGGACAGGGGGCCTACATTCAGTACTTC; cdr3_aa: CASSPGQGAYIQYF
d_call: TRBD2; v_call: TRBV7-3; j_call: TRBJ2-1; clone_size: NA; cdr3_nt: TGTGCCAGCAGCGAACCTAGCGGGGGGGCCCTGGGGGAGCAGTTCTTC; cdr3_aa: CASSEPSGGALGEQFF
d_call: TRBD2; v_call: TRBV5-4; j_call: TRBJ2-3; clone_size: NA; cdr3_nt: TGTGCCAGCAGCGGCGGGACTAGCGGGGGGGCCCGGTCAGATACGCAGTATTTT; cdr3_aa: CASSGGTSGGARSDTQYF
d_call: NA; v_call: TRBV9; j_call: TRBJ1-2; clone_size: NA; cdr3_nt: TGTGCCAGCAGCGAAAAGGGGGGGGACGGCTACACCTTC; cdr3_aa: CASSEKGGDGYTF
d_call: NA; v_call: TRBV4-3; j_call: TRBJ2-1; clone_size: NA; cdr3_nt: TGCGCCAGCAGCCAAGATGGGAGCTCCTACAATGAGCAGTTCTTC; cdr3_aa: CASSQDGSSYNEQFF
d_call: TRBD1; v_call: TRBV11-2; j_call: TRBJ2-7; clone_size: NA; cdr3_nt: TGTGCCAGCAGCCTAAACCGGGACAGGGCATACGAGCAGTACTTC; cdr3_aa: CASSLNRDRAYEQYF